This passage covers 26 T cell receptor beta chains from one sample sequenced in a study of T cell responses to AZD1222 COVID-19 vaccine. Here immunoSEQ multiplex PCR was the method, and the copy in TCRdb shows in-frame clones only, minus some. The table records about 170,000 clones, about 92% of them present only once. Sequencing was performed on peripheral blood, taken on day 0 of AZD1222 vaccination. The receptors were sampled from an adult in good health.

A single count supports this clone. The germline gene is not matched at one end of the junction; a read error may be the cause. CDR3 residues: CASSSYGSYQETQYF. The DNA for the CDR3 is TGTGCCAGCAGCTCCTATGGGAGCTACCAAGAAACCCAGTACTTC. J is TRBJ2-5 and V is TRBV7-9; D perhaps matches TRBD2 (5 bases). Germline CDR1 and CDR2: SEHNR and FQNEAQ (reference sequence). The CDR3 sequence is 15 residues long.

The chain has TRBV3-1 (or the pseudogene TRBV3-2) and TRBJ1-2, with D perhaps matching TRBD1 (5 bases). V lost 4 bases to trimming and J lost 8 bases, with 17 bases between them. The CDR3 covers 14 residues. The germline V gene has CDR1 LGHDT and CDR2 YNNKEL (reference sequence). As DNA, the CDR3 is TGTGCCAGCAGCCTCCGAGGGGAGGCCATCGGCTACACCTTC. It encodes CASSLRGEAIGYTF.

This clone appeared a single time. The genes are TRBV5-6 and TRBJ2-7; 8 bases are shared with TRBD2. Germline values: CDR1 SGHDT, CDR2 YYEEEE. J was trimmed by 5 bases and V by 1 base; bases with no gene match: 11. The CDR3 covers 16 residues. CDR3 sequence (DNA): TGTGCCAGCAGCTTGCCGCATGTAGCGGGAAATAACGAGCAGTACTTC. Amino acids: CASSLPHVAGNNEQYF. Filled out from reference TRBV5-6 and TRBJ2-7, the complete variable domain reads DAGVTQSPTHLIKTRGQQVTLRCSPKSGHDTVSWYQQALGQGPQFIFQYYEEEERQRGNFPDRFSGHQFPNYSSELNVNALLLGDSALYLCASSLPHVAGNNEQYFGPGTRLTVT.

V gene TRBV6-1 combines with J gene TRBJ1-5; D call uncertain. CDR1 is MNHNS and CDR2 is SASEGT in the germline V gene. The V end lost 4 bases, the J end lost 0 bases, and 13 bases lay between the germline ends. The CDR3 totals 16 residues. The chain's CDR3 is CASSVRQADSNQPQHF. Here the CDR3 DNA reads TGTGCCAGCAGTGTCCGGCAGGCAGATAGCAATCAGCCCCAGCATTTT.

CDR3 residues: CASRGQGREKLFF. The CDR3 nucleotides read TGTGCCAGCAGGGGACAGGGACGCGAAAAACTGTTTTTT. This chain uses TRBV27 with TRBJ1-4, with TRBD1 matching over 9 bases. V dropped 6 bases and J dropped 8; count of bases not matched to a gene: 4. Germline V lookup: CDR1 MNHEY, CDR2 SMNVEV (reference sequence). The CDR3 is 13 amino acids.

In DNA form, the CDR3 reads TGTGCCATAGCGGGAACAGGGCCTATTGGCTACACCTTC. Amino acid sequence: CAIAGTGPIGYTF. The chain has TRBV10-3 and TRBJ1-2, with a weak D call TRBD1 (6 bases). Trimming removed 9 bases at V and 7 bases at J, with 18 bases between. The CDR3 sequence is 13 residues long. Looked up from germline, CDR1 is ENHRY and CDR2 is SYGVKD.

This rearrangement joins TRBV24-1 to TRBJ2-1, with D uncertain. Per the germline V gene, CDR1 is KGHDR and CDR2 is SFDVKD. This CDR3 has 13 amino acids. The germline V and J ends were trimmed by 4 bases and 5 bases, with 8 bases remaining between them. The CDR3 is CATSDLQDNEQFF. The CDR3, as DNA: TGTGCCACCAGTGACCTTCAAGACAATGAGCAGTTCTTC.

This rearrangement joins TRBV6-2 or TRBV6-3 to TRBJ2-3; possible D gene TRBD1, 6 bases. Trimming took 5 bases from V and 2 from J, leaving 14 bases between them. This CDR3 has 15 amino acids. Per the germline V gene, CDR1 is MNHEY and CDR2 is SVGEGT. The CDR3 loop is CASSTRQAYTDTQYF. In nucleotides, the CDR3 is TGTGCCAGCAGTACCAGACAGGCCTACACAGATACGCAGTATTTT.

The CDR3 region has the DNA TGCGCCAGCAGCCCCACTGGTAGCACCGGGGAGCTGTTTTTT. It specifies CASSPTGSTGELFF. This chain uses TRBV23-1 with TRBJ2-2; D is unclear. TRBV23-1 is an ORF, and what it does is uncertain. V was pared by 6 bases and J by 4 bases, with 12 bases between. The CDR3 sequence is 14 residues long.

The J gene is TRBJ1-2, the V gene TRBV9, with TRBD1 matching over 8 bases. Per germline, CDR1 SGDLS and CDR2 YYNGEE. The V and J ends lost 1 base and 4 bases, in that order; junction bases with no gene match: 6. The length of the CDR3 is 15 residues. This CDR3 is CASSVPLGQAYGYTF. CDR3 coding DNA: TGTGCCAGCAGCGTACCCTTGGGACAGGCCTATGGCTACACCTTC.

This chain links TRBV19 with TRBJ2-7; 13 positions match TRBD2. The CDR3 loop spans 14 amino acids. Germline values: CDR1 LNHDA, CDR2 SQIVND (reference sequence). V gave up 5 bases and J gave up 6 bases; unmatched junction bases: 4. The CDR3 region has the DNA TGTGCCAGTAGTCTCACTAGCGGGAGGGGCGAGCAGTACTTC. Protein: CASSLTSGRGEQYF.

The CDR3 loop is CASSIGTSDEQFF. CDR3 sequence (DNA): TGTGCCAGCAGCATCGGGACTAGCGATGAGCAGTTCTTC. V is TRBV5-4 and J is TRBJ2-1; 10 nucleotides agree with TRBD2. Per germline, CDR1 SGHNT and CDR2 YYREEE (reference sequence). The CDR3 spans 13 residues. V shed 4 bases, J shed 8 bases, and the junction held 3 bases outside the gene matches.

The V call is TRBV5-1, the J call TRBJ2-1, with 8 positions matching TRBD1. The junction had 3 bases not matched to a gene; V was cut back by 0 bases and J by 13 bases. Germline-derived CDR1 and CDR2 are SGHRS and YFSETQ. CDR3 size: 12 residues. CDR3 nucleotide sequence: TGCGCCAGCAGCTTGGTTGGACAGGGCCAGTTCTTC. Protein sequence: CASSLVGQGQFF. Variable domain in full (rest from reference TRBV5-1 and TRBJ2-1): KAGVTQTPRYLIKTRGQQVTLSCSPISGHRSVSWYQQTPGQGLQFLFEYFSETQRNKGNFPGRFSGRQFSNSRSEMNVSTLELGDSALYLCASSLVGQGQFFGPGTRLTVL.

CDR3 protein: CASDRGGSTDTQYF. The CDR3 DNA reads TGCGCCAGCGACCGGGGGGGAAGCACAGATACGCAGTATTTT. V and J are TRBV5-1 and TRBJ2-3; 8 nucleotides align to TRBD2. V gave up 7 bases and J gave up 0 bases; unmatched junction bases: 4. The germline V gene has CDR1 SGHRS and CDR2 YFSETQ. The CDR3 totals 14 residues. Together with reference TRBV5-1 and TRBJ2-3, the CDR3 gives the full variable domain: KAGVTQTPRYLIKTRGQQVTLSCSPISGHRSVSWYQQTPGQGLQFLFEYFSETQRNKGNFPGRFSGRQFSNSRSEMNVSTLELGDSALYLCASDRGGSTDTQYFGPGTRLTVL.

This rearrangement joins TRBV6-5 to TRBJ2-3, with a weak D call TRBD2 (5 bases). Germline loops: CDR1 MNHEY, CDR2 SVGAGI. V lost 7 bases and J lost 2, with 13 bases in between. CDR3 length: 14 amino acids. This CDR3 reads CASTGLLPTDTQYF. The CDR3 DNA reads TGTGCCAGCACTGGACTCCTGCCCACAGATACGCAGTATTTT.

This clone appeared a single time. V usage is TRBV2 and J usage is TRBJ1-5; perhaps TRBD1 as D (6 bases). CDR1 and CDR2 (germline): SNHLY, FYNNEI. V was cut by 3 bases and J by 8 bases, with 29 bases left in between. CDR3 size: 19 residues. The CDR3 nucleotides read TGTGCCAGCAGTGATCAAGGGATTCACTCGGGGGCGCACGTAAAGCCCCAGCATTTT. Its protein product is CASSDQGIHSGAHVKPQHF.

On this clone: Since no conserved phenylalanine or tryptophan closes the CDR3, a read error is the likely cause. The DNA is left out, because the CDR3 cannot be placed on it with certainty; the CDR3 is given as TCRdb lists it. The chain's CDR3 is CASSQVGTFV. This chain uses TRBV23-1 with TRBJ1-6. Being an ORF, TRBV23-1 has a function that is uncertain. The CDR3 is 10 residues long, counting both termini.

The rearrangement joins TRBV3-1 (or the pseudogene TRBV3-2) to TRBJ2-1; possible D gene TRBD2, 6 bases. This CDR3 has 16 residues. CDR1 and CDR2 from the germline V gene are LGHDT and YNNKEL (reference sequence). Trimming took off 1 base at V and 6 bases at J, with 16 bases between the two ends. The DNA of the CDR3 is TGTGCCAGCAGCCAAGGACGGAGGGAGTTTATCAATGAGCAGTTCTTC. It codes for CASSQGRREFINEQFF.

The V call is TRBV7-2, the J call TRBJ1-1, with D unresolved. Germline loops: CDR1 SGHTA, CDR2 FQGNSA. V was shortened by 0 bases and J by 6 bases, with 11 bases between the two germline ends. The CDR3 is made up of 14 amino acids. The CDR3: CASSLALGVSEAFF. Written as DNA, the CDR3 is TGTGCCAGCAGCTTAGCTCTGGGAGTATCTGAAGCTTTCTTT.

The V call is TRBV5-1, the J call TRBJ1-2; D gene uncertain. Germline lookup yields CDR1 SGHRS and CDR2 YFSETQ. The CDR3 extends over 16 amino acids. V was pared by 2 bases and J by 5 bases, with 19 bases between. The CDR3: CASSLAPGGTLYGYTF. CDR3 DNA sequence: TGCGCCAGCAGCTTAGCACCCGGCGGCACGCTGTATGGCTACACCTTC.

The chain employs TRBV7-9 and TRBJ2-7, with a tentative D call TRBD1 (6 bases). CDR3 size: 13 residues. V was pared by 8 bases and J by 2 bases, with 13 bases between. CDR1 and CDR2 from the germline V gene are SEHNR and FQNEAQ (reference sequence). The CDR3 bases are TGTGCCAGCGGTAACAGGGCCACCTACGAGCAGTACTTC. Amino acid sequence: CASGNRATYEQYF.

This clone came up once. This chain joins TRBV6-2 or TRBV6-3 and TRBJ1-5, with unresolved D. Germline values: CDR1 MNHEY, CDR2 SVGEGT. The CDR3 runs 16 residues. Trimming shortened V by 3 bases and J by 0 bases, and 12 bases separated the two germline ends. CDR3 amino acids: CASSYGTGYSNQPQHF. The CDR3 region has the DNA TGTGCCAGCAGTTATGGAACGGGATATAGCAATCAGCCCCAGCATTTT.

The rearrangement links TRBV27 to TRBJ1-1; tentative D call: TRBD1 (5 bases). The CDR3 spans 15 residues. Germline lookup yields CDR1 MNHEY and CDR2 SMNVEV (reference sequence). The V end lost 5 bases, the J end lost 3 bases, and 16 bases lay between the germline ends. The CDR3 loop reads CASSIYLGADTEAFF. The CDR3 DNA reads TGTGCCAGCAGTATATACCTAGGGGCGGACACTGAAGCTTTCTTT.

The rearrangement joins TRBV5-1 to TRBJ1-4, with D maybe TRBD1 (5 bases). The CDR3 is made up of 15 amino acids. The V gene's germline CDR1 is SGHRS and CDR2 YFSETQ. V gave up 1 base and J gave up 4 bases, with 11 bases separating them. CDR3 coding DNA: TGCGCCAGCAGCTTGCGATCAGGGAATAATGAAAAACTGTTTTTT. It specifies CASSLRSGNNEKLFF.

The rearrangement uses TRBV19 and TRBJ1-6, with a possible D match to TRBD1 (6 bases). V lost 4 bases to trimming and J lost 7 bases, with 23 bases between them. Germline V gene sequence: CDR1 LNHDA, CDR2 SQIVND (reference sequence). The CDR3 runs 18 residues. The CDR3 region is CASSTLPGWQGWNSPLHF. The CDR3 DNA reads as TGTGCCAGTAGTACTCTTCCGGGTTGGCAGGGGTGGAATTCACCCCTCCACTTT.

V usage is TRBV19 and J usage is TRBJ1-1, with D tentatively TRBD1 (6 bases). This CDR3 is built from 13 residues. Germline V gene lookup returns CDR1 LNHDA and CDR2 SQIVND (reference sequence). V gave up 8 bases and J gave up 5 bases, with 15 bases separating them. CDR3 DNA sequence: TGTGCCAGTTTCGGACAGAGCGGAACTGAAGCTTTCTTT. It is translated as CASFGQSGTEAFF.